The table lists the clone carrying this TCR beta chain with many counts. Antigen: not known. The data stem from a study of T-cell reconstitution after alpha-beta-depleted transplantation in children. For TCRbeta, the library was prepared with unique molecular identifiers. In TCRdb, the PCR reads were re-called with MiXCR into one record per CDR3 protein. The table records about a million distinct CDR3 sequences, roughly 29% of them present only once. The germline CDR1 and CDR2 sequences are DFQATT and SNEGSKA (reference sequence). The CDR3 contains 15 residues. V was pared by 6 bases and J by 0 bases, with 6 bases of the junction left unmatched. Points from the study as a whole: Expanded clones from the graft, numbering several hundred, reportedly supplied alpha-beta T cells about two months after transplant. Among T cells one year after transplant, newly produced cells accounted for most counts and diversity. Day-60 TCRbeta diversity that was high in some patients was derived from surviving recipient T cells and thymic progenitors.

The sequence came from a boy in the first two years of life who had a stem cell transplant for SCID, so the T cells may come from the graft donor. The sequencing used PBMCs, mostly from graft donor cells, collected 360 days after TCRalphabeta/CD19-depleted stem cell transplant. V and J are TRBV20-1 and TRBJ2-3, with 10 bases matching TRBD2. The CDR3 bases are TGCAGTGCATGCTTTAGCGGGGGGAGCACAGATACGCAGTATTTT. Translation: CSACFSGGSTDTQYF.